The following is a TCR beta chain sequence with its context. RNA was extracted and reverse transcribed into cDNA as the sequencing template. This table comes from immunoSEQ multiplex PCR, and its TCRdb copy is limited to in-frame clones, with some not included. Counted here are about 200,000 clones, about 58% occurring once; the ten biggest clones make up around 1.4%. Described treatment: oral pan-JAK inhibitor, 5-10 mg twice daily. This sample is part of a study of CD8+ T cells in alopecia areata. J was trimmed by 2 bases and V by 3 bases; bases with no gene match: 3. There are 17 residues in the CDR3. Germline CDR1 and CDR2: SNHLY and FYNNEI.

This rearrangement joins TRBV2 to TRBJ2-6, with 11 bases fitting TRBD1. The specimen comprised CD4+ T cells sorted from blood, sampled at week 4, from a patient treated with tofacitinib. This clonotype was obtained from a human donor with alopecia areata. CDR3 sequence (DNA): TGTGCCAGCAGTGAGGACAGGGGGCTTCCTGGGGCCAACGTCCTGACTTTC. This gives the protein CASSEDRGLPGANVLTF.